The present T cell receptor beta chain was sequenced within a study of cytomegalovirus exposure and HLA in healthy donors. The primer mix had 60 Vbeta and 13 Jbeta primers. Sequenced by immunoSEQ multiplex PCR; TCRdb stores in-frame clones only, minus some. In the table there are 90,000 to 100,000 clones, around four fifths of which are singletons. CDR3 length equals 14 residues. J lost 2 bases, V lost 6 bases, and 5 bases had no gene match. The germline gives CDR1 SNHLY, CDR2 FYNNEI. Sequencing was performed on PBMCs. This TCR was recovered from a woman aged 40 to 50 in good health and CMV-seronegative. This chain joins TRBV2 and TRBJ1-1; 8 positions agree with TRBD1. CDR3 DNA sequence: TGTGCCAGCAGAAGGGGACAGGAAAACACTGAAGCTTTCTTT. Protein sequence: CASRRGQENTEAFF.